These 20 T cell receptor beta chains were all obtained from the same sample, sequenced in a study of T cells after posttransplantation cyclophosphamide. Only in-frame clones appear in the TCRdb table, and some are missing; sequencing was by immunoSEQ multiplex PCR. This sample carries 34,000 or so clones, none of them present only once. The sample consisted of PBMCs. Receptor source: a woman between 45 and 60 years old in good health and a related stem cell transplant donor.

The chain combines TRBV12-3 or TRBV12-4 with TRBJ1-5, with a possible D match to TRBD1 (5 bases). Trimming removed 8 bases at V and 7 bases at J, with 15 bases between. This CDR3 has 13 residues. The CDR3 coding sequence is TGTGCCAGCGCTTGGGACTTCAGGCAGCCCCAGCATTTT. Translation: CASAWDFRQPQHF.

This sequence joins TRBV15 and TRBJ1-5; D gene ambiguous. Germline loops: CDR1 LNHNV, CDR2 YYDKDF (reference sequence). CDR3 length: 14 amino acids. Deletions cut 4 bases from V and 9 bases from J, with 16 bases between. In DNA, the CDR3 is TGTGCCACCAGCACCACAGTCTCCGGCATGCCCCAGCATTTT. This translates into CATSTTVSGMPQHF.

This clone was detected ten times or more. Because the CDR3 is missing its conserved closing phenylalanine or tryptophan, this is likely a read error. It is unclear where the CDR3 begins or ends on the DNA, so no DNA is shown, and the CDR3 is as TCRdb lists it. J is TRBJ2-7 and V is TRBV5-6; the tabulated D call, TRBD2, remains unverified against the DNA. The germline V gene encodes CDR1 SGHDT and CDR2 YYEEEE. The CDR3 is 12 amino acids in total, end residues counted. This CDR3 is CASSLVGLAPIL.

This clone was detected a few times. The chain carries TRBV7-2 and TRBJ2-2, with D uncertain. The CDR3 length is 14 residues. CDR1 is SGHTA and CDR2 is FQGNSA in the germline V gene. V dropped 3 bases and J dropped 13 bases, with 18 bases sitting between them. CDR3 coding DNA: TGTGCCAGCAGCTTCGGGTTGGGTTCTCCCTGGCTGTTTTTT. Its translation: CASSFGLGSPWLFF.

This clone was observed a handful of times. The V gene is TRBV11-2, the J gene TRBJ2-3; 12 positions agree with TRBD2. The V segment lost 5 bases and the J segment 5 bases; nucleotides outside the gene matches: 8. The CDR3 loop spans 16 amino acids. The V gene's germline CDR1 is SGHAT and CDR2 FQNNGV. CDR3: CASSPARLAGVDTQYF. As DNA, the CDR3 is TGTGCCAGCAGCCCTGCCCGACTAGCGGGAGTAGATACGCAGTATTTT.

In regard to this clone: At one of its ends the junction is not consistent with the germline gene, which may arise from a read error. DNA for the CDR3: TGCGCCAGCAGCCGATCGGGACAGGCGCAAGAGTCCCAGTACTTC. Translating gives CASSRSGQAQESQYF. This chain joins TRBV10-1 and TRBJ2-5; 8 bases line up with TRBD1. Germline CDR1 reads WNHNN; CDR2 reads SYGVQD (reference sequence). This CDR3 has 15 amino acids.

The sample holds many counts of this clone. The gene calls are TRBV28 and TRBJ1-2; the match to TRBD1 covers 7 bases. The germline V gene encodes CDR1 MDHEN and CDR2 SYDVKM. V shed 3 bases, J shed 8 bases, and the junction held 12 bases outside the gene matches. This CDR3 is 15 amino acids long. The CDR3 nucleotides are TGTGCCAGCAGTTTTTGGGACAGCCCCGCCGAAGGCTACACCTTC. Residues: CASSFWDSPAEGYTF.

This clone was picked up many times. The chain joins TRBV7-9 to TRBJ2-7, with D perhaps TRBD2 (6 bases). V was clipped by 7 bases and J by 0 bases, with 16 bases between them. CDR3 size: 15 residues. Germline CDR1 reads SEHNR; CDR2 reads FQNEAQ (reference sequence). Here the CDR3 reads CASIQTGTVSYEQYF. In DNA, the CDR3 is TGTGCCAGCATCCAAACCGGGACTGTCTCCTACGAGCAGTACTTC.

This sequence joins TRBV24-1 and TRBJ2-2, with D tentatively TRBD2 (7 bases). The CDR3 is 17 residues long. Looked up from germline, CDR1 is KGHDR and CDR2 is SFDVKD. V shed 4 bases and J shed 5 bases, with 19 bases lying between them. The CDR3: CATSDFYRAGGTGELFF. As DNA, the CDR3 is TGTGCCACCAGTGACTTCTACAGGGCCGGGGGGACCGGGGAGCTGTTTTTT.

This clone was seen at least ten times. This chain links TRBV7-2 with TRBJ1-4; 8 positions match TRBD1. Germline trimming cut 1 base from V and 5 bases from J; bases unmatched to any gene: 3. Per germline, CDR1 SGHTA and CDR2 FQGNSA. The CDR3 contains 15 residues. CDR3 sequence: CASSLGDRRNEKLFF. The CDR3 nucleotides read TGTGCCAGCAGCTTAGGGGACAGGAGAAATGAAAAACTGTTTTTT.

This clone occurred many times. This chain links TRBV24-1 with TRBJ1-5; 8 bases line up with TRBD1. This CDR3 is 14 amino acids long. The germline V gene encodes CDR1 KGHDR and CDR2 SFDVKD. After removal of 5 bases from V and 5 bases from J, the junction contained 4 bases not matched to a gene. This CDR3 is CATSAGTGYQPQHF. CDR3 sequence (DNA): TGTGCCACCAGTGCCGGGACAGGATATCAGCCCCAGCATTTT.

This clone appeared a few times. The gene calls are TRBV9 and TRBJ2-5; 7 bases match TRBD2. The CDR3 contains 16 residues. The J segment lost 3 bases and the V segment lost 4 bases, leaving 12 bases of the junction unmatched. Germline V gives CDR1 SGDLS, CDR2 YYNGEE. The CDR3, as DNA: TGTGCCAGCAGCCCCCCCCCGAGCGGGACCAAAGAGACCCAGTACTTC. Translating it yields CASSPPPSGTKETQYF.

This clone occurred a few times. This chain uses TRBV12-3 or TRBV12-4 with TRBJ1-5; D unclear. Trimming took 4 bases from V and 4 from J, leaving 23 bases between them. CDR3 length: 18 residues. The CDR3 loop is CASSSQIRDIRLNQPQHF. The DNA for the CDR3 is TGTGCCAGCAGTTCCCAAATACGAGACATAAGGCTTAATCAGCCCCAGCATTTT.

This clone was recorded at least ten times. This sequence joins TRBV6-6 and TRBJ2-1; 10 bases fit TRBD2. The J segment lost 7 bases and the V segment lost 2 bases, leaving 8 bases of the junction unmatched. Germline values: CDR1 MNHNY, CDR2 SVGAGI (reference sequence). The CDR3 contains 16 residues. The CDR3 sequence: CASSYVLAGAGNEQFF. The CDR3 coding sequence is TGTGCCAGCAGTTACGTCCTAGCGGGGGCAGGAAATGAGCAGTTCTTC.

This clone appeared many times. CDR3 sequence (DNA): TGTGCCAGCAGCTTGGAGAGGGCGAATGAAAAACTGTTTTTT. Its protein product is CASSLERANEKLFF. The rearrangement joins TRBV5-4 to TRBJ1-4; D gene ambiguous. Trimming pared 0 bases from V and 5 bases from J, leaving 8 bases between. Germline V gives CDR1 SGHNT, CDR2 YYREEE (reference sequence). The CDR3 spans 14 residues.

This clone has at least ten counts. The chain links TRBV5-4 to TRBJ2-1; possible D gene TRBD2, 6 bases. The CDR3 spans 14 residues. CDR1 is SGHNT and CDR2 is YYREEE in the germline V gene (reference sequence). V was clipped by 2 bases and J by 6 bases, with 12 bases between them. Written as DNA, the CDR3 is TGTGCCAGCAGCTTTTGGACTAACATCAATGAGCAGTTCTTC. Its protein is CASSFWTNINEQFF. The complete variable domain, with remaining parts taken from reference TRBV5-4 and TRBJ2-1, reads ETGVTQSPTHLIKTRGQQVTLRCSSQSGHNTVSWYQQALGQGPQFIFQYYREEENGRGNFPPRFSGLQFPNYSSELNVNALELDDSALYLCASSFWTNINEQFFGPGTRLTVL.

This clone has ten or more counts. The rearrangement links TRBV4-1 to TRBJ2-1; possible D gene TRBD1, 6 bases. V lost 10 bases, J lost 5 bases, and 15 bases lay in between. There are 13 residues in the CDR3. Germline V gene sequence: CDR1 MGHRA, CDR2 YSYEKL. CDR3 in DNA: TGCGCCACCTCCGGGACATCGGACAATGAGCAGTTCTTC. It yields the protein CATSGTSDNEQFF.

A few counts support this clone. J is TRBJ2-7 and V is TRBV5-5; TRBD2 matches at 8 bases. This CDR3 contains 14 residues. V lost 3 bases to trimming and J lost 0 bases; unmatched junction nucleotides: 2. Looked up from germline, CDR1 is SGHKS and CDR2 is YYEKEE (reference sequence). CDR3 residues: CASSSGTSSYEQYF. The CDR3 nucleotides are TGTGCCAGCAGCTCGGGGACTAGCTCCTACGAGCAGTACTTC. The full variable domain, in which reference TRBV5-5 and TRBJ2-7 provide the parts outside the CDR3, is DAGVTQSPTHLIKTRGQQVTLRCSPISGHKSVSWYQQVLGQGPQFIFQYYEKEERGRGNFPDRFSARQFPNYSSELNVNALLLGDSALYLCASSSGTSSYEQYFGPGTRLTVT.

This clone was seen at least ten times. V is TRBV7-3 and J is TRBJ2-3, with TRBD2 matching 7 bases. CDR1 is SGHTA and CDR2 is FQGTGA in the germline V gene. This CDR3 spans 22 amino acids. The junction had 26 bases not matched to a gene; V was cut back by 5 bases and J by 0 bases. Here the CDR3 DNA reads TGTGCCAGCAGCCCCCCGCCAAGGGGTTCTAGCGGTACCGTCCAAAGCACAGATACGCAGTATTTT. Encoded protein: CASSPPPRGSSGTVQSTDTQYF.

This clone was observed at least ten times. The J gene is TRBJ1-1, the V gene TRBV14; D may be TRBD1 (6 bases). This CDR3 spans 17 amino acids. Germline lookup yields CDR1 SGHDN and CDR2 FVKESK. The V end was cut by 2 bases, the J end by 7 bases, with 23 bases between. The CDR3, as DNA: TGTGCCAGCAGCCAATACAGGGATGTTACCAATTTGGGTGAAGCTTTCTTT. This sequence encodes CASSQYRDVTNLGEAFF.